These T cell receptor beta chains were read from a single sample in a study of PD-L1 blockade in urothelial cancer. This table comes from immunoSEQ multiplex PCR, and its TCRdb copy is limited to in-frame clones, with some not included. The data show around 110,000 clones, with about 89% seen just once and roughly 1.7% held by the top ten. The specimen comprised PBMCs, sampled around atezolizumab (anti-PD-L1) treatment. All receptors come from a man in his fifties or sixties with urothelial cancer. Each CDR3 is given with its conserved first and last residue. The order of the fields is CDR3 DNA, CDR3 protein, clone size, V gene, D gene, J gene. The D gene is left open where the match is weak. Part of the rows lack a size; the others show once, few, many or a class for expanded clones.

CDR3 DNA: TGTGCCACCAGCAGAGTGGCGGGGACAGGGGGCCACGAGCAGTACTTC
CDR3 protein: CATSRVAGTGGHEQYF
clone size: few
V gene: TRBV15
D gene: TRBD1
J gene: TRBJ2-7

CDR3 DNA: TGTGCCAGCAGCCCAAGGACAGGCCCTGGAAACACCATATATTTT
CDR3 protein: CASSPRTGPGNTIYF
clone size: NA
V gene: TRBV5-4
D gene: TRBD1
J gene: TRBJ1-3

CDR3 DNA: TGTGCCAGCAGCTTGGAGGGACAGGGGGCTTACGAGCAGTACTTC
CDR3 protein: CASSLEGQGAYEQYF
clone size: NA
V gene: TRBV5-6
D gene: TRBD1
J gene: TRBJ2-7

CDR3 DNA: TGTGCCAGCAGTTGGACAGGGTTTACTGAAGCTTTCTTT
CDR3 protein: CASSWTGFTEAFF
clone size: NA
V gene: TRBV6-5
D gene: TRBD1
J gene: TRBJ1-1

CDR3 DNA: TGTGCCAGCTCACGAAAAGCGGGGGGAGAGACAGATACGCAGTATTTT
CDR3 protein: CASSRKAGGETDTQYF
clone size: NA
V gene: TRBV18
D gene: TRBD2
J gene: TRBJ2-3

CDR3 DNA: TGCGCCAGCAGCGGCATCCCTGCCGGGACATCCCACGAGCAGTACTTC
CDR3 protein: CASSGIPAGTSHEQYF
clone size: once
V gene: TRBV5-1
D gene: NA
J gene: TRBJ2-7

CDR3 DNA: TGTGCCAGCAGTTTATGGGGGACAATTAGCAATCAGCCCCAGCATTTT
CDR3 protein: CASSLWGTISNQPQHF
clone size: NA
V gene: TRBV27
D gene: NA
J gene: TRBJ1-5

CDR3 DNA: TGCGCCAGCAGCCAAGACCCCAACAGGGCCGAGCAGTACTTC
CDR3 protein: CASSQDPNRAEQYF
clone size: NA
V gene: TRBV4-1
D gene: NA
J gene: TRBJ2-7

CDR3 DNA: TGTGCCAGCAGCTTAGATCTGGCAGGGTATCAGCCCCAGCATTTT
CDR3 protein: CASSLDLAGYQPQHF
clone size: NA
V gene: TRBV11-2
D gene: NA
J gene: TRBJ1-5

CDR3 DNA: TGTGCCAGCAGTTGGGCCCATTACAATGAGCAGTTCTTC
CDR3 protein: CASSWAHYNEQFF
clone size: few
V gene: TRBV2
D gene: NA
J gene: TRBJ2-1

CDR3 DNA: TGCGCCAGCAGCCGTAGAGAGTCGGGGGGGGGCACAGATACGCAGTATTTT
CDR3 protein: CASSRRESGGGTDTQYF
clone size: NA
V gene: TRBV4-3
D gene: TRBD2
J gene: TRBJ2-3

CDR3 DNA: TGTGCCAGCAGTTTTAGCGGGGGGATAGAGACCCAGTACTTC
CDR3 protein: CASSFSGGIETQYF
clone size: once
V gene: TRBV5-4
D gene: TRBD2
J gene: TRBJ2-5

CDR3 DNA: TGTGCCAGCAGCCGACCGGGACAGATCTACGAGCAGTACTTC
CDR3 protein: CASSRPGQIYEQYF
clone size: NA
V gene: TRBV25-1
D gene: TRBD1
J gene: TRBJ2-7

CDR3 DNA: TGTGCCAGCAGTTCAGGGGGCCTTCTCTCTGGGGCCAACGTCCTGACTTTC
CDR3 protein: CASSSGGLLSGANVLTF
clone size: once
V gene: TRBV28
D gene: TRBD1
J gene: TRBJ2-6

CDR3 DNA: TGCGCCAGCAGCCAAGATGGGCGACAGGGTTTCGGAAACACCATATATTTT
CDR3 protein: CASSQDGRQGFGNTIYF
clone size: NA
V gene: TRBV4-1
D gene: TRBD1
J gene: TRBJ1-3

CDR3 DNA: TGTGCCAGCAGCCAAGACAGGGGGCGCGGTGAAAAACTGTTTTTT
CDR3 protein: CASSQDRGRGEKLFF
clone size: NA
V gene: TRBV4-2
D gene: TRBD1
J gene: TRBJ1-4

CDR3 DNA: TGTGCCAGCAGCCAAGGACTAGCGGGGGGGCCCGGCGGAAACATTCAGTACTTC
CDR3 protein: CASSQGLAGGPGGNIQYF
clone size: NA
V gene: TRBV4-2
D gene: TRBD2
J gene: TRBJ2-4

CDR3 DNA: TGTGCCAGCAGCAAAGGGGGCAGGGGTGAGGATCAGCCCCAGCATTTT
CDR3 protein: CASSKGGRGEDQPQHF
clone size: NA
V gene: TRBV21-1
D gene: NA
J gene: TRBJ1-5

CDR3 DNA: TGTGCCAGCAGCTTAAGTCTAGTATACAATGAGCAGTTCTTC
CDR3 protein: CASSLSLVYNEQFF
clone size: once
V gene: TRBV7-3
D gene: NA
J gene: TRBJ2-1

CDR3 DNA: TGTGCCAGCAGCCAGAATAACTATGGCTACACCTTC
CDR3 protein: CASSQNNYGYTF
clone size: NA
V gene: TRBV5-6
D gene: NA
J gene: TRBJ1-2

CDR3 DNA: TGTGCCAGCAGCTTAGTATCCAGGATAGAGACCCAGTACTTC
CDR3 protein: CASSLVSRIETQYF
clone size: NA
V gene: TRBV7-9
D gene: NA
J gene: TRBJ2-5

CDR3 DNA: TGTGCCAGCAGCCAAGGGGGGGTTGGCTACACCTTC
CDR3 protein: CASSQGGVGYTF
clone size: NA
V gene: TRBV7-2
D gene: NA
J gene: TRBJ1-2

CDR3 DNA: TGTGCCAGCAGCCCTCTCAGGAACAGGATAAATGAAAAACTGTTTTTT
CDR3 protein: CASSPLRNRINEKLFF
clone size: NA
V gene: TRBV28
D gene: NA
J gene: TRBJ1-4

CDR3 DNA: TGTGCCAGTAGTTATGGCAGCCAAGAGACCCAGTACTTC
CDR3 protein: CASSYGSQETQYF
clone size: NA
V gene: TRBV19
D gene: NA
J gene: TRBJ2-5

CDR3 DNA: TGTGCCAGCAGCCCCCAAGGGGTTCACACCGGGGAGCTGTTTTTT
CDR3 protein: CASSPQGVHTGELFF
clone size: NA
V gene: TRBV9
D gene: NA
J gene: TRBJ2-2

CDR3 DNA: TGCAGCGTGGGACAGGGGACTGAAGCTTTCTTT
CDR3 protein: CSVGQGTEAFF
clone size: NA
V gene: TRBV29-1
D gene: TRBD1
J gene: TRBJ1-1

CDR3 DNA: TGTGCCAGTTCCATTCCTGGAAGAGGGAGGGCGGGCGAGCAGTTCTTC
CDR3 protein: CASSIPGRGRAGEQFF
clone size: NA
V gene: TRBV19
D gene: TRBD2
J gene: TRBJ2-1

CDR3 DNA: TGTGCCAGCAGGGTGGGCGGGGAAGGGGATACGCAGTATTTT
CDR3 protein: CASRVGGEGDTQYF
clone size: NA
V gene: TRBV28
D gene: NA
J gene: TRBJ2-3

CDR3 DNA: TGTGCCAGCAGCTTCCAGGGGGCTCCGCTTCACGAGCAGTACTTC
CDR3 protein: CASSFQGAPLHEQYF
clone size: NA
V gene: TRBV7-3
D gene: TRBD1
J gene: TRBJ2-7

CDR3 DNA: TGTGCCTTAGCGGGGGACGCGTCCTACGAGCAGTACTTC
CDR3 protein: CALAGDASYEQYF
clone size: few
V gene: TRBV30
D gene: TRBD2
J gene: TRBJ2-7

CDR3 DNA: TGCGCCAGCAGCTTGGTTAGCGGGAGTTCGGGGGAGCTGTTTTTT
CDR3 protein: CASSLVSGSSGELFF
clone size: NA
V gene: TRBV5-1
D gene: TRBD2
J gene: TRBJ2-2

CDR3 DNA: TGTGCCAGCAGTTTAATCCTTCGGCTAGCCCCCCGTACCGGGGAGCTGTTTTTT
CDR3 protein: CASSLILRLAPRTGELFF
clone size: NA
V gene: TRBV28
D gene: NA
J gene: TRBJ2-2

CDR3 DNA: TGTGCCAGCCGTACGCTAAATTCACCCCTCCACTTT
CDR3 protein: CASRTLNSPLHF
clone size: NA
V gene: TRBV27
D gene: NA
J gene: TRBJ1-6

CDR3 DNA: TGTGCCAGCAGCAGCGGCCGACAGGGCCCTGAAGCTTTCTTT
CDR3 protein: CASSSGRQGPEAFF
clone size: NA
V gene: TRBV9
D gene: TRBD1
J gene: TRBJ1-1